This T cell receptor beta chain was retrieved from a study of shared clonotypes between healthy human individuals. General study results and limits: Since donors were few, the genetic and exposure-history diversity represented was limited.

The CDR3 totals 14 residues. Trimming at V came to 6 bases and at J to 1 base, leaving 3 bases not matched to a gene. In germline, CDR1 is MDHEN, CDR2 SYDVKM. CD45RO-negative CD8 cells positively selected for CCR7 made up the naive population, which excluded terminally differentiated effector memory CD45RA+ cells. Turning to this clone: The antigen is not known.

Assay used: immunoSEQ multiplex PCR; TCRdb lists only in-frame clones, some missing. The sample has 760,000 or so clones; just over 95% are singletons. The receptor comes from a man aged 25-45 years in good health. V usage is TRBV28 and J usage is TRBJ2-3, with TRBD1 matching 8 bases. Sequencing was performed on naive CD8+ T cells sorted from blood. The chain's CDR3 is CASREDRGTDTQYF. The DNA for the CDR3 is TGTGCCAGCAGGGAGGACAGGGGCACAGATACGCAGTATTTT.